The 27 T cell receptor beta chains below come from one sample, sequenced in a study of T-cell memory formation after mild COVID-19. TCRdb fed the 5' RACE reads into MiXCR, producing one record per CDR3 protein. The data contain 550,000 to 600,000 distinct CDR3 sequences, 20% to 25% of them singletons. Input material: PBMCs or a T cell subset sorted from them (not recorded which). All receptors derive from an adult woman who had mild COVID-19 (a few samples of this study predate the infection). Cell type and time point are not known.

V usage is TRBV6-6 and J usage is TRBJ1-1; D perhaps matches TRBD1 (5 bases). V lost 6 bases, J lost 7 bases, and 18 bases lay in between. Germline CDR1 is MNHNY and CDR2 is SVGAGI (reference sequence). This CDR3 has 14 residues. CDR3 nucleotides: TGTGCCAGCAGCCCCCCCGGGGGGGGTGTTGAAGCTTTCTTT. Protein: CASSPPGGGVEAFF.

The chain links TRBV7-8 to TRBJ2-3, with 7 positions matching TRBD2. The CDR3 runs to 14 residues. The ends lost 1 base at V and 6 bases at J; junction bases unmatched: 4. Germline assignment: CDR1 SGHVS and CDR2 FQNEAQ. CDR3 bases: TGTGCCAGCAGCTTAGGGGTCGGGGGGGATACGCAGTATTTT. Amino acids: CASSLGVGGDTQYF.

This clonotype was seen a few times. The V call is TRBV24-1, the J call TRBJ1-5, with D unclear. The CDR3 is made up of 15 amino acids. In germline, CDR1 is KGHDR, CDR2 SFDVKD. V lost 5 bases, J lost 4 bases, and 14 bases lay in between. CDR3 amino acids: CATSAAPPANQPQHF. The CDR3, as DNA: TGTGCCACCAGTGCGGCACCTCCAGCGAATCAGCCCCAGCATTTT.

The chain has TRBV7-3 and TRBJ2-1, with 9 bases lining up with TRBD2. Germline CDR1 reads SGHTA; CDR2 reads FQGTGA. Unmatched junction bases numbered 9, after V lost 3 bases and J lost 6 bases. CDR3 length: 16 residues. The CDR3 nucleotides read TGTGCCAGCAGCTTTCTTGGAGCGGGAGGCGGCAATGAGCAGTTCTTC. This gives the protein CASSFLGAGGGNEQFF.

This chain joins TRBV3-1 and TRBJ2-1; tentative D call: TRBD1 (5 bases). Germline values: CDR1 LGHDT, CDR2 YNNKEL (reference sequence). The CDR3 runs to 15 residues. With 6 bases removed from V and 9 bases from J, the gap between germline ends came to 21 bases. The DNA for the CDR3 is TGTGCCAGCAGTCACGACAGCTGGGAAGGCAGTGAGCAGTTCTTC. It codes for CASSHDSWEGSEQFF.

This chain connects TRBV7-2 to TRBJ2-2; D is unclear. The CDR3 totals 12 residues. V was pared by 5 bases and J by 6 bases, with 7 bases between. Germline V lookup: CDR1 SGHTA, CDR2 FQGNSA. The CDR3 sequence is CASSPAAGELFF. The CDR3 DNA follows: TGTGCCAGCAGCCCAGCCGCCGGGGAGCTGTTTTTT.

The CDR3 here is CASSLQGAPTGELFF. The CDR3 region has the DNA TGTGCCAGCAGTTTACAAGGGGCCCCCACCGGGGAGCTGTTTTTT. The chain links TRBV12-3 or TRBV12-4 to TRBJ2-2; tentatively, D is TRBD1 (5 bases). The ends were cut back, 2 bases at V and 4 bases at J, with 11 bases in the middle. The CDR3 has 15 residues.

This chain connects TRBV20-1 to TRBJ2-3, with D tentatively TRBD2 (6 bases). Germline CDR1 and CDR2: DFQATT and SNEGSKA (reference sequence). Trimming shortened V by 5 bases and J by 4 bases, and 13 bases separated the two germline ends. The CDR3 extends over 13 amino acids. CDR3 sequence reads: CSALSGTPDTQYF. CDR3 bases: TGCAGTGCTTTATCCGGGACTCCAGATACGCAGTATTTT.

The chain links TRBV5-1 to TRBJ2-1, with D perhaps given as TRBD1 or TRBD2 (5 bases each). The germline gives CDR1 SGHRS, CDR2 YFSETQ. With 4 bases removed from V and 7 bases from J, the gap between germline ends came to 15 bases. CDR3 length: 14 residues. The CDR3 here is CASSGGRPRNEQFF. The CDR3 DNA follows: TGCGCCAGCAGCGGGGGACGGCCCCGGAATGAGCAGTTCTTC.

CDR3 nucleotides: TGCGCCAGCAGCCAAGAGCCAGGGGGGCCGAACTACGAGCAGTACTTC. As protein: CASSQEPGGPNYEQYF. The rearrangement joins TRBV4-3 to TRBJ2-7; a possible D gene is TRBD1 (7 bases). V shed 0 bases and J shed 3 bases, with 15 bases lying between them. Germline V gives CDR1 LGHNA, CDR2 YSLEER. The length of the CDR3 is 16 residues.

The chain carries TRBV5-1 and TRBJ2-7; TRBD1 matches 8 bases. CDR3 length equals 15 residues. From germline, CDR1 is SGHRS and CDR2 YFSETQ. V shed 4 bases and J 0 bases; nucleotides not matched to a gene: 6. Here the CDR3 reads CASSQGQGDSYEQYF. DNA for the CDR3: TGCGCCAGCAGCCAAGGACAGGGAGACTCCTACGAGCAGTACTTC.

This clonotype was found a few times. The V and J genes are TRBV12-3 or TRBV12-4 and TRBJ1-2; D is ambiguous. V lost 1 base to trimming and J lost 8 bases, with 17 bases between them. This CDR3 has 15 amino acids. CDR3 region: CASSLEKGPFDGYTF. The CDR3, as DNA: TGTGCCAGCAGTTTAGAGAAGGGCCCCTTTGACGGCTACACCTTC.

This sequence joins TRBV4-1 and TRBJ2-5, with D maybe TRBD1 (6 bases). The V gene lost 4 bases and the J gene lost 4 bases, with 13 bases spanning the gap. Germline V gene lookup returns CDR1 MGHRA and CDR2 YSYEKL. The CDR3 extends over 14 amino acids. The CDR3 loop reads CASSPTGIGETQYF. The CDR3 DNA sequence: TGCGCCAGCAGCCCGACAGGAATTGGAGAGACCCAGTACTTC.

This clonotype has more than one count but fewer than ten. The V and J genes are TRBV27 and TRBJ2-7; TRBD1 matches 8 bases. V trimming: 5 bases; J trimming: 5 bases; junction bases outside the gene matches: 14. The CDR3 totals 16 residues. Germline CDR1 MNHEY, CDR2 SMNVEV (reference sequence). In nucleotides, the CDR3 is TGTGCCAGCAGTCTATATTCGCTAGGACAGGGCAACGAGCAGTACTTC. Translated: CASSLYSLGQGNEQYF.

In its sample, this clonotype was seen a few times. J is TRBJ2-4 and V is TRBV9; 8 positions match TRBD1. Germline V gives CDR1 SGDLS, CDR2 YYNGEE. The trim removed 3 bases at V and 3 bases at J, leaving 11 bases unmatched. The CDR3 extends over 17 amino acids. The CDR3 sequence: CASSADYVGTGKNIQYF. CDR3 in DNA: TGTGCCAGCAGCGCAGATTATGTCGGGACAGGCAAAAACATTCAGTACTTC. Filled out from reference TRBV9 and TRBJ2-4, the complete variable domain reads DSGVTQTPKHLITATGQRVTLRCSPRSGDLSVYWYQQSLDQGLQFLIQYYNGEERAKGNILERFSAQQFPDLHSELNLSSLELGDSALYFCASSADYVGTGKNIQYFGAGTRLSVL.

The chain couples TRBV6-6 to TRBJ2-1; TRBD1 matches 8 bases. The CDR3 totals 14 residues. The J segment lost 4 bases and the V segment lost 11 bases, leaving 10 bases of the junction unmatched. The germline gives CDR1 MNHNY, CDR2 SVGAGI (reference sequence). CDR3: CACAYQGAYNEQFF. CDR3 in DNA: TGTGCCTGCGCCTACCAGGGGGCGTACAATGAGCAGTTCTTC.

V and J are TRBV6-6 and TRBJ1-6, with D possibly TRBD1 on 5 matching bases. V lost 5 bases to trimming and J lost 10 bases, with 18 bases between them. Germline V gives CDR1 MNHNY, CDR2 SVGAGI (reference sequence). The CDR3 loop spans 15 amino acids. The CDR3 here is CASSTQTVSGSPLHF. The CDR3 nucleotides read TGTGCCAGCAGTACCCAAACAGTGTCAGGGTCACCCCTCCACTTT.

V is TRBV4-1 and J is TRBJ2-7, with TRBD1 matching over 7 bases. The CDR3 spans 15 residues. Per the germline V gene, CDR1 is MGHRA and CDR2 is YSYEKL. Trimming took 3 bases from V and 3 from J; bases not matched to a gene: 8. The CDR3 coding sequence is TGCGCCAGCAGCCAGACCGGGACAGATTACTACGAGCAGTACTTC. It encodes CASSQTGTDYYEQYF.

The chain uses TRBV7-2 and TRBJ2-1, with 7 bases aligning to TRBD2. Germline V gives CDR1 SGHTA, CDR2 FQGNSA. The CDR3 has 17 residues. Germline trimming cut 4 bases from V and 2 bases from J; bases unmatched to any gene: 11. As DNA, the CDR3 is TGTGCCAGCAGCTACATCTTAGGGGAGGGCCCCTACAATGAGCAGTTCTTC. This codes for CASSYILGEGPYNEQFF. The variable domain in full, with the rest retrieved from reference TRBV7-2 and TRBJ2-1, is GAGVSQSPSNKVTEKGKDVELRCDPISGHTALYWYRQSLGQGLEFLIYFQGNSAPDKSGLPSDRFSAERTGGSVSTLTIQRTQQEDSAVYLCASSYILGEGPYNEQFFGPGTRLTVL.

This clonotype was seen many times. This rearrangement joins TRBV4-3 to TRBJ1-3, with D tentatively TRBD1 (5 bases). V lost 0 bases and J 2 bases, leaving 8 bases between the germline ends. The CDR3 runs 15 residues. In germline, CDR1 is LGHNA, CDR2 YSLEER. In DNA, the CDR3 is TGCGCCAGCAGCCAAGACGGGACTGCTGGAAACACCATATATTTT. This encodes CASSQDGTAGNTIYF.

The CDR3 protein is CASSSPQGFGNSPLHF. For the CDR3, the DNA is TGTGCCAGCAGTTCCCCTCAGGGATTTGGCAATTCACCCCTCCACTTT. V gene TRBV6-2 or TRBV6-3 combines with J gene TRBJ1-6; a possible D gene is TRBD1 (5 bases). There are 16 residues in the CDR3. The germline V and J ends were trimmed by 4 bases and 7 bases, with 17 bases remaining between them. Germline V gene lookup returns CDR1 MNHEY and CDR2 SVGEGT.

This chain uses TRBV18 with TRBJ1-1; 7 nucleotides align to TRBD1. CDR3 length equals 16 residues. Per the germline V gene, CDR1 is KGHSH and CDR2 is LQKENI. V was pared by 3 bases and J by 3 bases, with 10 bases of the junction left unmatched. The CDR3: CASSPAKGAIYTEAFF. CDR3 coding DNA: TGTGCCAGCTCACCGGCGAAGGGGGCAATATACACTGAAGCTTTCTTT.

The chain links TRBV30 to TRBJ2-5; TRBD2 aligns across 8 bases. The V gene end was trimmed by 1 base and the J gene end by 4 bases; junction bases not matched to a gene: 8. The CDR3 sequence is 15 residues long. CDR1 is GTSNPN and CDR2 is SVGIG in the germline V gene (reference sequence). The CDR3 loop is CAWSGREDFVETQYF. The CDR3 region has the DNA TGTGCCTGGAGTGGGCGGGAGGATTTTGTAGAGACCCAGTACTTC.

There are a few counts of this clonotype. The CDR3 DNA sequence: TGCAGTGCCCAGCCCCGAGGGTACACTGAAGCTTTCTTT. Translation: CSAQPRGYTEAFF. The rearrangement uses TRBV20-1 and TRBJ1-1, with D hard to call. CDR1 and CDR2 from the germline V gene are DFQATT and SNEGSKA (reference sequence). The CDR3 is made up of 13 amino acids. V lost 6 bases, J lost 3 bases, and 14 bases lay in between.

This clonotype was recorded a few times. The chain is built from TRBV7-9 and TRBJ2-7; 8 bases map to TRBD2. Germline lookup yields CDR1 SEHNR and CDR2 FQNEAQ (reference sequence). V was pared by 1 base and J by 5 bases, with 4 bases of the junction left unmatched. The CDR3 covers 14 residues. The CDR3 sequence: CASSLEGLGNEQYF. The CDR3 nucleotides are TGTGCCAGCAGCTTAGAGGGACTAGGCAACGAGCAGTACTTC.

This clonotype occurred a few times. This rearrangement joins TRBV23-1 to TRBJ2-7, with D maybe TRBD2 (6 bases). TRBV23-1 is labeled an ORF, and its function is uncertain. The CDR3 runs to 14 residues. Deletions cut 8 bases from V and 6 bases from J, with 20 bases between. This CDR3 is CASDRRGGVAEQYF. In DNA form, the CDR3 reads TGCGCCAGCGATCGTCGTGGAGGGGTCGCCGAGCAGTACTTC.

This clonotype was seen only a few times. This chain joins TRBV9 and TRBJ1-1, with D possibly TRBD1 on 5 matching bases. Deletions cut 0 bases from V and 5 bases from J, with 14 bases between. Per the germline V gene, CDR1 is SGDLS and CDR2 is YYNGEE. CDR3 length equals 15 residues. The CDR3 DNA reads TGTGCCAGCAGCGTAGGGGGTCAGGGTGGGACTGAAGCTTTCTTT. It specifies CASSVGGQGGTEAFF.